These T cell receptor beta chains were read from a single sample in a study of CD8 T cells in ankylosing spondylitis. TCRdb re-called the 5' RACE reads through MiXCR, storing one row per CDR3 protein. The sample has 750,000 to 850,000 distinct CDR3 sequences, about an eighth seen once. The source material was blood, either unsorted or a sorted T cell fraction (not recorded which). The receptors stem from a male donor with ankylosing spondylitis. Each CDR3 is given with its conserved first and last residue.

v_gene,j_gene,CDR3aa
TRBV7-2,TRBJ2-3,CASSLLGVAGGNTQYF
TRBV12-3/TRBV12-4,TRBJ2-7,CASSLGPPRYEQYF
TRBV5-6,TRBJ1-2,CASSLMTARGSNYGYTF
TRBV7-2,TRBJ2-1,CAESSYNEQFF
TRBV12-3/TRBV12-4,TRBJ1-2,CASSPRGRNYGYTF
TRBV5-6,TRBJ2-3,CASSLGGRVTDTQYF
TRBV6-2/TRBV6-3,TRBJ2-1,CASSYTGGDDEQFF
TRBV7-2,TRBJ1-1,CAVQDQMNTEAFF
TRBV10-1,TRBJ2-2,CASSDPGGNYGELFF
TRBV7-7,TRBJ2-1,CASSLRLASHEQFF
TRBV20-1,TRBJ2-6,CSAQGGANVLTF
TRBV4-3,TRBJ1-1,CASSQAAGPRWLAFF
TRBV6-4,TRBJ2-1,CASSWRGLADSYNEQFF
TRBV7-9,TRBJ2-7,CASSLAPEGGPLQYF
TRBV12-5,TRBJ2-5,CASGLRDTAAQYF
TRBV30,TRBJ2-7,CAWSVRGSGRFEQYF
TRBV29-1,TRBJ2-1,CSVEVGGNEQFF
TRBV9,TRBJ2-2,CASSQGQTLSLTTGELFF
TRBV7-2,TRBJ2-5,CASSFQISETQYF
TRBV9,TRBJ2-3,CASSVGPLGRLRTDTQYF
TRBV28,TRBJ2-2,CAIYRPGKGGELFF
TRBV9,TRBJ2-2,CASSVRVDGELFF
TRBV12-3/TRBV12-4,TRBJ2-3,CASSLRQGRTDTQYF
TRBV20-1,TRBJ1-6,CSARGQGAHSPLHF
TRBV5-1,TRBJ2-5,CASSFGTLGGQETQYF
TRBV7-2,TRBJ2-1,CASSRWRETSNEQFF
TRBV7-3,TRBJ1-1,CASSSSPGVTEAFF
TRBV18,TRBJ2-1,CASSPGLAGAASYNEQFF
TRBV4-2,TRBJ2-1,CASSPRRGLAGEGYRSYNEQFF
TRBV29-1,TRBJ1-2,CSVGRTGGTGDYGYTF
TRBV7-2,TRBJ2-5,CASSLIGLGETQYF
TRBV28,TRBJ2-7,CASSLFAAYEQYF
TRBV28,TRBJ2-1,CASRLAGDNKQFF
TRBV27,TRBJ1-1,CASSYRAPPPEAFF
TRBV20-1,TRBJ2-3,CSARGSGLAGAPTDTQYF
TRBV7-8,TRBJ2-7,CASSLALPGRSYEQYF
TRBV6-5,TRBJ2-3,CASSYSLTGGLTDTQYF
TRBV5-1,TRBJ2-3,CASSRWTASTDTQYF
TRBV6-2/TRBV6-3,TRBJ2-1,CASNWDGDYNEQFF
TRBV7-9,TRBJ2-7,CASSLAQGRYEQYF
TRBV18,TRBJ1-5,CASSPNTNQPQHF
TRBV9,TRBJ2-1,CASSVGGSAKQFF
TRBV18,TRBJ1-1,CASSQGQNGNTEAFF
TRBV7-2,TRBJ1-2,CASTGREGAAYGYTF
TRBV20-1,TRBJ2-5,CSARGSGAKQETQYF
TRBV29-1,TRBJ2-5,CSAREGPLVQYF
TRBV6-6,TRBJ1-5,CASLDRGDQPQHF
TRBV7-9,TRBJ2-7,CASSLTSGSRTYEQYF
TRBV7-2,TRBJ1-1,CASSLSPRGYTEAFF
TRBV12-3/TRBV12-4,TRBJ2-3,CASRGTSGVTDTQYF
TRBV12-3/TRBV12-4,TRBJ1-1,CASSLASAVNTEAFF
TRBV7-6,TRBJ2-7,CASSNRQGAYEQYF
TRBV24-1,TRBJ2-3,CATSDFQGALSTDTQYF
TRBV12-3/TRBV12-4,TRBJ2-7,CASRISPAYEQYF